These T cell receptor beta chains were read from a single sample in a study of T cell responses to AZD1222 COVID-19 vaccine. The assay was immunoSEQ multiplex PCR, and TCRdb's table has in-frame clones only and misses some. The data hold 140,000 to 150,000 clones, with roughly 85% observed a single time. The sequences come from peripheral blood, collected on day 0 of AZD1222 vaccination. These receptors came from an adult in good health. CDR3s include the opening cysteine and the closing phenylalanine or tryptophan. A D gene is named only where the DNA matches it firmly. Only part of the rows carry a size: once, few, many, or a class if the clone is expanded.

TGCGCCAGCAGCTTGGGGGGCACCGACTCCTACGAGCAGTACTTC | CASSLGGTDSYEQYF | NA | NA | TRBV5-1 | 15 | TRBJ2-7
TGCGCCAGCAGCCTTGGCTCGGACAGGGTCTATGGCTACACCTTC | CASSLGSDRVYGYTF | TRBD1 | NA | TRBV5-1 | 15 | TRBJ1-2
TGTGCCAGCAGCTCCGGACCGGGGGGCGAGCAGTACTTC | CASSSGPGGEQYF | TRBD2 | few | TRBV11-2 | 13 | TRBJ2-7
TGTGCCAGTAGTATACTGGTGGGGACTGAAGCTTTCTTT | CASSILVGTEAFF | NA | NA | TRBV19 | 13 | TRBJ1-1
TGTGCCAGCAGGAGGGCTTGGGACGGGGGAACACCCCTCCACTTT | CASRRAWDGGTPLHF | NA | NA | TRBV7-2 | 15 | TRBJ1-6
TGTGCCAGCAGTGCCACAATTTTCCTGACAGGGGAAAAGTCTGGAAACACCATATATTTT | CASSATIFLTGEKSGNTIYF | TRBD1 | once | TRBV27 | 20 | TRBJ1-3
TGTGCCAGCACCTCCCGGGGCACCGGGGAGCTGTTTTTT | CASTSRGTGELFF | NA | NA | TRBV11-2 | 13 | TRBJ2-2
TGTGCCAGCAGCCAAACCCGGTCGGGAGGTGAGCAGTTCTTC | CASSQTRSGGEQFF | TRBD2 | once | TRBV3-1/TRBV3-2 | 14 | TRBJ2-1
TGTGCCAGCAGCTTGGGCCGGGACAGGGGGGGTTCAAGCAATCAGCCCCAGCATTTT | CASSLGRDRGGSSNQPQHF | TRBD1 | NA | TRBV5-8 | 19 | TRBJ1-5
TGTGCCGGCACCTCAACAGAGCCTAATTCACCCCTCCACTTT | CAGTSTEPNSPLHF | NA | once | TRBV21-1 | 14 | TRBJ1-6
TGTGCCAGCAGCCAAGATCTGGGCGAGCAGTACTTC | CASSQDLGEQYF | NA | NA | TRBV4-2 | 12 | TRBJ2-7
TGTGCCAGCAGTTGGGACAGGACTTACGAGCAGTACTTC | CASSWDRTYEQYF | TRBD1 | NA | TRBV6-6 | 13 | TRBJ2-7
TGTGCCAGTAGCTCTGGGGGCTCCCTGAACACCGGGGAGCTGTTTTTT | CASSSGGSLNTGELFF | NA | once | TRBV19 | 16 | TRBJ2-2
TGTGCCGTCCAGACTAGCGGGGAAGAAGAGACCCAGTACTTC | CAVQTSGEEETQYF | NA | once | TRBV21-1 | 14 | TRBJ2-5
TGTGCCACCAGTGATCGGACAGGGGGGTTCTACGAGCAGTACTTC | CATSDRTGGFYEQYF | TRBD1 | NA | TRBV24-1 | 15 | TRBJ2-7
TGTGCCAGCACCTCCACGGGGGCTTACAATGAGCAGTTCTTC | CASTSTGAYNEQFF | NA | NA | TRBV6-5 | 14 | TRBJ2-1
TGTGCCAGCAGTGAGTTGTTGGTTAGCAATCAGCCCCAGCATTTT | CASSELLVSNQPQHF | NA | NA | TRBV6-1 | 15 | TRBJ1-5
TGTGCCAGTAGTTCCGAACTGGACCACTACGAGCAGTACTTC | CASSSELDHYEQYF | NA | NA | TRBV19 | 14 | TRBJ2-7
TGTGCCAGCAGCCAAGTCCAGCGGGGGGGTAATGAAAAACTGTTTTTT | CASSQVQRGGNEKLFF | NA | NA | TRBV3-1/TRBV3-2 | 16 | TRBJ1-4
TGTGCCATCATCCCTAGCGGGGGGCCCATAACAGATACGCAGTATTTT | CAIIPSGGPITDTQYF | TRBD2 | NA | TRBV10-3 | 16 | TRBJ2-3
TGCAGCGTCACAGGGAACTATGGCTACACCTTC | CSVTGNYGYTF | NA | NA | TRBV29-1 | 11 | TRBJ1-2
TGTGCCAGCTCACCAGTTGGAGGGATCTATGGCTACACCTTC | CASSPVGGIYGYTF | NA | NA | TRBV18 | 14 | TRBJ1-2
TGTGCCAGCAGCCCGGGACAGTTCTATGGCTACACCTTC | CASSPGQFYGYTF | TRBD1 | NA | TRBV6-6 | 13 | TRBJ1-2
TGCGCCAGCAGCCGGACGGCGGACGGTTACACCTTC | CASSRTADGYTF | NA | few | TRBV5-1 | 12 | TRBJ1-2
TGTGCCAGCAGCCAAGGACGGTTCGGGGGCTACACCTTC | CASSQGRFGGYTF | NA | once | TRBV3-1/TRBV3-2 | 13 | TRBJ1-2
TGCGCCAGCAGGACAGGGGGTCAACTCTTGGGAGGTGAAAAACTGTTTTTT | CASRTGGQLLGGEKLFF | TRBD1 | NA | TRBV5-1 | 17 | TRBJ1-4
TGTGCCAGCAGTTACTCGAGGCCCTACGAGCAGTACTTC | CASSYSRPYEQYF | NA | NA | TRBV6-5 | 13 | TRBJ2-7
TGTGCCAGCAGTGAGCAGTTCTTC | CASSEQFF | NA | NA | TRBV2 | 8 | TRBJ2-1
TGTGCCAGCAGTTACCAGGCTACCAATCAGCCCCAGCATTTT | CASSYQATNQPQHF | NA | NA | TRBV6-5 | 14 | TRBJ1-5
TGTGCCAGCAGCCAAGTCACGGGCATGTCGGGAGATACGCAGTATTTT | CASSQVTGMSGDTQYF | NA | NA | TRBV14 | 16 | TRBJ2-3
TGTGCCAGCAGCTTACGGGACCATTCACCCCTCCACTTT | CASSLRDHSPLHF | NA | NA | TRBV7-8 | 13 | TRBJ1-6
TGCGCCAGCAGCCAATTTCGGGACAGGGGGCCCCTTAGTAATTATGGCTACACCTTC | CASSQFRDRGPLSNYGYTF | TRBD1 | NA | TRBV4-1 | 19 | TRBJ1-2
TGTGCCAGCAGCAAACTAGCGGGAGGGCCTGAGGGGCCGGATGAGCAGTTCTTC | CASSKLAGGPEGPDEQFF | TRBD2 | NA | TRBV7-6 | 18 | TRBJ2-1
TGTGCCTGGAGTGTACAGGCAGGGTCTGGCTACACCTTC | CAWSVQAGSGYTF | NA | NA | TRBV30 | 13 | TRBJ1-2
TGCGCCAGCAGCCAAGTAGGTTCTACCTCCCCTTATGGCTACACCTTC | CASSQVGSTSPYGYTF | NA | NA | TRBV4-1 | 16 | TRBJ1-2
TGTGCCAGCAGTGATACCGGCTTACTCCAAGAGACCCAGTACTTC | CASSDTGLLQETQYF | NA | NA | TRBV2 | 15 | TRBJ2-5
TGTGCCAGTAATTACAGGGCCGACACTGAAGCTTTCTTT | CASNYRADTEAFF | NA | NA | TRBV7-9 | 13 | TRBJ1-1
TGTGCCAGCACTTTTAAGCCGCCCTATGGCTACACCTTC | CASTFKPPYGYTF | NA | NA | TRBV12-3/TRBV12-4 | 13 | TRBJ1-2
TGTGCCAGCTCACCACTCGGGGAGCTGTTTTTT | CASSPLGELFF | NA | NA | TRBV18 | 11 | TRBJ2-2
TGTGCCAGCGGGGGGTCTTATCAGGAATCACCCCTCCACTTT | CASGGSYQESPLHF | NA | NA | TRBV2 | 14 | TRBJ1-6
TGCAGTGCCCCCGGGGACTACCTTCAGTATTTT | CSAPGDYLQYF | TRBD2 | NA | TRBV20-1 | 11 | TRBJ2-3
TGTGCCAGCAGTGACAGGGGGGCTGAAGCTTTCTTT | CASSDRGAEAFF | TRBD1 | NA | TRBV2 | 12 | TRBJ1-1
TGTGCCAGCAGCTTAGGGGACAGGGCCGTATACGAGCAGTACTTC | CASSLGDRAVYEQYF | TRBD1 | NA | TRBV7-9 | 15 | TRBJ2-7
TGTGCCAGCAGCCCCCGGGACAGGGCTTCGGGGACTAATGAAAAACTGTTTTTT | CASSPRDRASGTNEKLFF | TRBD1 | few | TRBV9 | 18 | TRBJ1-4
TGCAGCGTTGAAGATTGGGTGAGGGGGAAAAGCACCTTC | CSVEDWVRGKSTF | NA | NA | TRBV29-1 | 13 | TRBJ1-2
TGTGCCAGCAGCTGGGCGGATTATTCACCCCTCCACTTT | CASSWADYSPLHF | NA | few | TRBV11-2 | 13 | TRBJ1-6
TGTGCCAGCAGGTGGACAGGTGATAGCAATCAGCCCCAGCATTTT | CASRWTGDSNQPQHF | TRBD1 | NA | TRBV6-5 | 15 | TRBJ1-5
TGCAGCGTTGTTCTAGACAATCAGCCCCAGCATTTT | CSVVLDNQPQHF | NA | NA | TRBV29-1 | 12 | TRBJ1-5
TGTGCCAGCTCACCAGGAGGGGACACTGAAGCTTTCTTT | CASSPGGDTEAFF | NA | NA | TRBV18 | 13 | TRBJ1-1
TGTGCCAGTACTCCAGGGACTGAAGCTTTCTTT | CASTPGTEAFF | NA | NA | TRBV19 | 11 | TRBJ1-1
TGTGCCAGCAGTTTACAGTCTGGCTACACCTTC | CASSLQSGYTF | NA | NA | TRBV28 | 11 | TRBJ1-2